This paragraph reports one T cell receptor beta chain. Exposed enrollees had met someone with a PCR-confirmed or clinician-diagnosed COVID-19 case at some point within the 2 weeks before study entry. This sample was included in a study of blood T cell repertoires in COVID-19. V shed 3 bases and J shed 6 bases, with 11 bases lying between them. Germline loops: CDR1 MNHNS, CDR2 SASEGT. This CDR3 is built from 13 residues. Original methodology: Reference gene primer amplification in the assay estimated nucleated cell counts. The assay was immunoSEQ multiplex PCR, and TCRdb's table has in-frame clones only and misses some. V, J and clone size reflect that table, while D and trimming were determined from the DNA. The data show fewer than 250,000 clones, about 83% seen once.

This clonotype originated in a woman aged 50 to 60 who had been exposed to COVID-19. The chain joins TRBV6-1 to TRBJ2-5; TRBD1 might be the D (5 bases). The specimen sequenced was PBMCs or T cells enriched from blood (not recorded which). The DNA of the CDR3 is TGTGCCAGCAGTGAGGGCAGGGAACAGACCCAGTACTTC. The encoded protein is CASSEGREQTQYF.